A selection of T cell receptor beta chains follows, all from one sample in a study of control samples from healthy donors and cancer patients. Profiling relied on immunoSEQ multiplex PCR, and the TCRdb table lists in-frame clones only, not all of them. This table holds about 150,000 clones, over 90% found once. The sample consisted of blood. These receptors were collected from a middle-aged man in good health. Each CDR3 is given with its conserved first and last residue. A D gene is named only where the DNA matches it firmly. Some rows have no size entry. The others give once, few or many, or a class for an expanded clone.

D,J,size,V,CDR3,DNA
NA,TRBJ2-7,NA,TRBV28,CASTLGGRSSYEQYF,TGTGCCAGCACCTTAGGGGGACGGAGCTCCTACGAGCAGTACTTC
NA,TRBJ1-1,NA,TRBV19,CASSMNSLNTEAFF,TGTGCCAGTAGTATGAACAGCCTGAACACTGAAGCTTTCTTT
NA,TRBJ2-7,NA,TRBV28,CASSHGDGAGYF,TGTGCCAGCAGCCACGGGGACGGAGCGGGGTACTTC
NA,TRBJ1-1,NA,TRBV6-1,CASSEFRVNTEAFF,TGTGCCAGCAGTGAGTTCAGGGTGAACACTGAAGCTTTCTTT
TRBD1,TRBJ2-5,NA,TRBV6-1,CASSEAGTGLGETQYF,TGTGCCAGCAGTGAAGCGGGGACAGGGTTGGGGGAGACCCAGTACTTC
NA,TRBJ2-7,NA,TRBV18,CASSPTVGSYEQYF,TGTGCCAGCTCACCAACGGTCGGTTCCTACGAGCAGTACTTC
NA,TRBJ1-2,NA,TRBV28,CASSLTGPNYGYTF,TGTGCCAGCAGTTTAACAGGGCCCAACTATGGCTACACCTTC
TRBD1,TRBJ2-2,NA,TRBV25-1,CASSERTGDTGELFF,TGTGCCAGCAGTGAAAGGACAGGGGACACCGGGGAGCTGTTTTTT
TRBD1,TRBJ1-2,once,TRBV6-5,CASGETGGWDGYTF,TGTGCCAGCGGGGAGACAGGGGGCTGGGATGGCTACACCTTC
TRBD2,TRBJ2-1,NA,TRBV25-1,CATSPSGRLDEQFF,TGTGCCACCTCCCCTAGCGGGAGGCTCGATGAGCAGTTCTTC
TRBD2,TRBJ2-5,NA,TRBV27,CASSFYGTRAETQYF,TGTGCCAGCAGTTTCTATGGGACTAGGGCAGAGACCCAGTACTTC
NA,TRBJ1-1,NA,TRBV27,CASSLTPDGTEAFF,TGTGCCAGCAGTTTAACCCCGGACGGCACTGAAGCTTTCTTT
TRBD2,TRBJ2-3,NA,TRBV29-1,CRYAASGRATDTQYF,TGCAGATATGCGGCGAGCGGGAGGGCCACAGATACGCAGTATTTT
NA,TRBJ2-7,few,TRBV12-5,CASGSDSYEQYF,TGTGCTAGTGGTTCCGACTCCTACGAGCAGTACTTC
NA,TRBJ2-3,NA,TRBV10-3,CAIGAATDTQYF,TGTGCCATCGGCGCAGCCACAGATACGCAGTATTTT
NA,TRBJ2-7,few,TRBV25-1,CASRGSSYEQYF,TGTGCCAGCAGAGGGAGCTCCTACGAGCAGTACTTC
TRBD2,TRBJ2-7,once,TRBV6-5,CASNLAGGSYEQYF,TGTGCCAGCAACCTAGCGGGAGGCTCCTACGAGCAGTACTTC
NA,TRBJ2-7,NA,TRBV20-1,CSARWNYEQYF,TGCAGTGCCCGTTGGAACTACGAGCAGTACTTC
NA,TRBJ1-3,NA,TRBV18,CASSPSVVSGNTIYF,TGTGCCAGCTCACCATCAGTTGTCTCTGGAAACACCATATATTTT
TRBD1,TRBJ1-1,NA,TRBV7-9,CASSPGQAVAFF,TGTGCCAGCAGCCCCGGACAGGCTGTGGCTTTCTTT
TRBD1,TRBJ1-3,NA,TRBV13,CASSLNRGRNTIYF,TGTGCCAGCAGCTTAAACAGGGGTCGAAACACCATATATTTT
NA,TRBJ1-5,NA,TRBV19,CASSIAAGWYQPQHF,TGTGCCAGTAGTATAGCTGCAGGGTGGTATCAGCCCCAGCATTTT
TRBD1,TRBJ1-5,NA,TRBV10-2,CASSDDRGGQPQHF,TGCGCCAGCAGTGATGACAGGGGTGGGCAGCCCCAGCATTTT
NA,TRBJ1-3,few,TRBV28,CATHPGRGIGNTIYF,TGTGCCACCCACCCTGGCCGCGGCATTGGAAACACCATATATTTT
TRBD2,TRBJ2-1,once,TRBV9,CASSARLAGGGVNEQFF,TGTGCCAGCAGCGCCAGACTAGCGGGAGGGGGAGTGAATGAGCAGTTCTTC
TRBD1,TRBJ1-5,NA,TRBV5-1,CASSLEGAGNQPQHF,TGCGCCAGCAGCTTGGAGGGGGCTGGCAATCAGCCCCAGCATTTT
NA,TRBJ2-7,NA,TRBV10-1,CASSEGTQVKDEQYF,TGCGCCAGCAGTGAGGGGACACAGGTCAAGGACGAGCAGTACTTC
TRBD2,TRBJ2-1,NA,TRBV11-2,CASSLMTSGRSYSYNEQFF,TGTGCCAGCAGCTTAATGACTAGCGGGAGGTCATACTCCTACAATGAGCAGTTCTTC
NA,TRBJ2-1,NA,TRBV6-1,CASSDRGPGDNEQFF,TGTGCCAGCAGTGACCGAGGCCCCGGCGACAATGAGCAGTTCTTC
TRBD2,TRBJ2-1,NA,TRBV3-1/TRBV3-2,CASSPQLAGEQFF,TGTGCCAGCAGCCCCCAGTTAGCGGGTGAGCAGTTCTTC
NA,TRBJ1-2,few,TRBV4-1,CASSQGERGYYGYTF,TGCGCCAGCAGCCAAGGGGAAAGAGGGTACTATGGCTACACCTTC
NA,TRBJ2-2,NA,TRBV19,CASSIPGQVTGELFF,TGTGCCAGTAGTATCCCTGGACAAGTCACCGGGGAGCTGTTTTTT
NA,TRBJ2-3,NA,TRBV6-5,CASSYGQGPDTQYF,TGTGCCAGCAGTTACGGCCAAGGGCCAGATACGCAGTATTTT
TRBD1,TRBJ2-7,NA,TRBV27,CASRGQGGYEQYF,TGTGCCAGCAGGGGACAGGGGGGGTACGAGCAGTACTTC